These 27 T cell receptor beta chains originate from one sample sequenced in a study of T cell responses to AZD1222 COVID-19 vaccine. Some clones are missing from TCRdb's copy, which holds only in-frame ones; the method was immunoSEQ multiplex PCR. Of some 200,000 clones in the sample, 75% to 90% were seen once. The specimen was peripheral blood, collected on day 0 of AZD1222 vaccination. These receptors were obtained from an adult in good health.

This chain links TRBV5-1 with TRBJ2-5; D gene unclear. V was shortened by 3 bases and J by 3 bases, with 12 bases between the two germline ends. Germline CDR1 SGHRS, CDR2 YFSETQ. The CDR3 is made up of 14 amino acids. The CDR3 protein is CASSSEPTKETQYF. In DNA, the CDR3 is TGCGCCAGCAGCTCTGAGCCAACCAAAGAGACCCAGTACTTC. The variable domain in full, completed from reference TRBV5-1 and TRBJ2-5, reads KAGVTQTPRYLIKTRGQQVTLSCSPISGHRSVSWYQQTPGQGLQFLFEYFSETQRNKGNFPGRFSGRQFSNSRSEMNVSTLELGDSALYLCASSSEPTKETQYFGPGTRLLVL.

The chain combines TRBV3-1 (or the pseudogene TRBV3-2) with TRBJ2-1, with D tentatively TRBD1 (5 bases). V was cut by 1 base and J by 6 bases, with 16 bases left in between. The germline gives CDR1 LGHDT, CDR2 YNNKEL (reference sequence). This CDR3 has 16 residues. In DNA, the CDR3 is TGTGCCAGCAGCCAAGGACAGCATCCCGCAACCAATGAGCAGTTCTTC. Encoded protein: CASSQGQHPATNEQFF.

The chain uses TRBV7-9 and TRBJ2-2; D unresolved. The length of the CDR3 is 14 residues. V lost 5 bases, J lost 3 bases, and 10 bases lay in between. The germline CDR1 and CDR2 sequences are SEHNR and FQNEAQ (reference sequence). CDR3 loop: CASSPLLDTGELFF. The CDR3 nucleotides are TGTGCCAGCAGCCCACTTTTAGACACCGGGGAGCTGTTTTTT. Complete variable domain (other parts from reference TRBV7-9 and TRBJ2-2): DTGVSQNPRHKITKRGQNVTFRCDPISEHNRLYWYRQTLGQGPEFLTYFQNEAQLEKSRLLSDRFSAERPKGSFSTLEIQRTEQGDSAMYLCASSPLLDTGELFFGEGSRLTVL.

This rearrangement joins TRBV28 to TRBJ1-5; tentatively, D is TRBD1 (5 bases). Trimming stripped 4 bases from V and 7 bases from J, with 17 bases between. CDR1 is MDHEN, CDR2 SYDVKM, per germline. This CDR3 spans 15 amino acids. The CDR3 DNA reads TGTGCCAGCAGTTCCGGGGCTCCCTTTTTACAGCCCCAGCATTTT. Protein product: CASSSGAPFLQPQHF.

This chain joins TRBV5-4 and TRBJ1-2; weak D call: TRBD1 (5 bases). The CDR3 sequence is 14 residues long. Germline V CDR1 and CDR2: SGHNT, YYREEE (reference sequence). V lost 1 base, J lost 4 bases, and 11 bases lay in between. DNA for the CDR3: TGTGCCAGCAGCTTGTCCCAGGGTGGCTATGGCTACACCTTC. It translates to CASSLSQGGYGYTF.

The chain recombines TRBV29-1 with TRBJ1-2; 10 bases match TRBD1. Germline V gene data show CDR1 as SQVTM and CDR2 as ANQGSEA. V lost 5 bases to trimming and J lost 5 bases; unmatched junction nucleotides: 8. This CDR3 has 14 amino acids. The CDR3 DNA reads TGCAGCGTTTTAACGGACAGGGGGAAGTATGGCTACACCTTC. Residues: CSVLTDRGKYGYTF. The full variable domain, its missing parts supplied by reference TRBV29-1 and TRBJ1-2, is SAVISQKPSRDICQRGTSLTIQCQVDSQVTMMFWYRQQPGQSLTLIATANQGSEATYESGFVIDKFPISRPNLTFSTLTVSNMSPEDSSIYLCSVLTDRGKYGYTFGSGTRLTVV.

The V and J genes are TRBV10-3 and TRBJ2-5; D may match TRBD1 or TRBD2 (5 bases each). Trimming shortened V by 2 bases and J by 9 bases, and 19 bases separated the two germline ends. The germline V gene encodes CDR1 ENHRY and CDR2 SYGVKD. The CDR3 runs 15 residues. The CDR3 sequence: CAISELGPPQSSQYF. CDR3 in DNA: TGTGCCATCAGTGAGCTGGGACCGCCGCAATCGTCCCAGTACTTC.

The CDR3 spells CASSPTGDRGQSGNQPQHF. In DNA, the CDR3 is TGTGCCAGCTCACCAACTGGGGACAGGGGGCAGAGTGGCAATCAGCCCCAGCATTTT. J is TRBJ1-5 and V is TRBV18, with TRBD1 identical over 12 bases. CDR3 length: 19 amino acids. V trimming: 2 bases; J trimming: 2 bases; junction bases outside the gene matches: 10. Looked up from germline, CDR1 is KGHSH and CDR2 is LQKENI.

The table lists this clone with a count of one. J is TRBJ2-7 and V is TRBV5-1; D might be TRBD1 or TRBD2, each matching 5 bases. The CDR3 sequence is 15 residues long. V shed 6 bases and J shed 3 bases, with 19 bases lying between them. Germline lookup yields CDR1 SGHRS and CDR2 YFSETQ. CDR3 nucleotides: TGCGCCAGCAAGTTAGGGTGGGACGGAGACTACGAGCAGTACTTC. This sequence encodes CASKLGWDGDYEQYF. The full variable domain, in which reference TRBV5-1 and TRBJ2-7 provide the parts outside the CDR3, is KAGVTQTPRYLIKTRGQQVTLSCSPISGHRSVSWYQQTPGQGLQFLFEYFSETQRNKGNFPGRFSGRQFSNSRSEMNVSTLELGDSALYLCASKLGWDGDYEQYFGPGTRLTVT.

The chain links TRBV7-9 to TRBJ1-2; 9 bases are a match to TRBD1. V was clipped by 4 bases and J by 2 bases; unmatched bases: 5. The CDR3 contains 15 residues. Germline loops: CDR1 SEHNR, CDR2 FQNEAQ (reference sequence). CDR3 coding DNA: TGTGCCAGCAGCTCCGCCGGACAGGGGAACTATGGCTACACCTTC. As protein: CASSSAGQGNYGYTF. Supplemented by reference TRBV7-9 and TRBJ1-2, the full variable domain reads DTGVSQNPRHKITKRGQNVTFRCDPISEHNRLYWYRQTLGQGPEFLTYFQNEAQLEKSRLLSDRFSAERPKGSFSTLEIQRTEQGDSAMYLCASSSAGQGNYGYTFGSGTRLTVV.

The chain joins TRBV2 to TRBJ1-3, with a possible D match to TRBD1 (5 bases). Germline lookup yields CDR1 SNHLY and CDR2 FYNNEI. This CDR3 is 17 amino acids long. V dropped 2 bases and J dropped 4 bases, with 18 bases sitting between them. CDR3 sequence reads: CASSESHGGMGGNTIYF. CDR3 coding DNA: TGTGCCAGCAGTGAAAGCCACGGGGGGATGGGAGGAAACACCATATATTTT. Filled out from reference TRBV2 and TRBJ1-3, the complete variable domain reads EPEVTQTPSHQVTQMGQEVILRCVPISNHLYFYWYRQILGQKVEFLVSFYNNEISEKSEIFDDQFSVERPDGSNFTLKIRSTKLEDSAMYFCASSESHGGMGGNTIYFGEGSWLTVV.

The J gene is TRBJ2-1, the V gene TRBV28, with TRBD2 identical over 9 bases. V lost 4 bases to trimming and J lost 7 bases; unmatched junction nucleotides: 11. The germline CDR1 and CDR2 sequences are MDHEN and SYDVKM. The CDR3 totals 16 residues. The CDR3 spells CASSSGLAGSRNEQFF. CDR3 nucleotides: TGTGCCAGCAGTTCGGGACTAGCAGGGAGTCGGAATGAGCAGTTCTTC.

In nucleotides, the CDR3 is TGCGCCAGCAGCCCTAGCAGTTCCGGGGAGCTGTTTTTT. This sequence encodes CASSPSSSGELFF. V usage is TRBV4-1 and J usage is TRBJ2-2; possible D gene TRBD2, 5 bases. V was trimmed by 4 bases and J by 6 bases, leaving 9 bases between them. The CDR3 has 13 amino acids. Germline loops: CDR1 MGHRA, CDR2 YSYEKL.

In its sample, this clone was seen a few times. CDR3: CASSRLKYEQYF. As DNA, the CDR3 is TGTGCCAGCAGCCGGTTGAAGTACGAGCAGTACTTC. The rearrangement joins TRBV7-2 to TRBJ2-7; D remains unclear. Germline V lookup: CDR1 SGHTA, CDR2 FQGNSA. The ends were cut back, 5 bases at V and 4 bases at J, with 9 bases in the middle. The CDR3 has 12 residues. The variable domain in full, with the rest retrieved from reference TRBV7-2 and TRBJ2-7, is GAGVSQSPSNKVTEKGKDVELRCDPISGHTALYWYRQSLGQGLEFLIYFQGNSAPDKSGLPSDRFSAERTGGSVSTLTIQRTQQEDSAVYLCASSRLKYEQYFGPGTRLTVT.

The genes are TRBV5-1 and TRBJ1-6; possible D gene TRBD1, 6 bases. CDR1 is SGHRS and CDR2 is YFSETQ in the germline V gene. The CDR3 covers 15 residues. V shed 0 bases and J shed 7 bases, with 11 bases lying between them. CDR3 region: CASSLEGGNNSPLHF. The CDR3 DNA reads as TGCGCCAGCAGCTTGGAAGGGGGGAACAATTCACCCCTCCACTTT.

The J gene is TRBJ2-3, the V gene TRBV9, with no clear D. The CDR3 consists of 13 residues. V lost 0 bases, J lost 4 bases, and 6 bases lay in between. From germline, CDR1 is SGDLS and CDR2 YYNGEE. The CDR3 nucleotides are TGTGCCAGCAGCGTAGGGGTCTCAGATACGCAGTATTTT. Its protein product is CASSVGVSDTQYF.

The rearrangement joins TRBV28 to TRBJ1-3; 7 bases line up with TRBD1. V dropped 7 bases and J dropped 3; count of bases not matched to a gene: 6. The CDR3 contains 14 residues. CDR1 is MDHEN, CDR2 SYDVKM, per germline. CDR3 loop: CASILSGGGNTIYF. CDR3 nucleotide sequence: TGTGCCAGCATCCTATCAGGGGGTGGAAACACCATATATTTT.

V and J are TRBV5-1 and TRBJ1-2, with 10 bases identical to TRBD1. The V segment lost 3 bases and the J segment 0 bases; nucleotides outside the gene matches: 8. The germline V gene encodes CDR1 SGHRS and CDR2 YFSETQ. The CDR3 runs to 17 residues. Here the CDR3 reads CASSSPTGGPSNYGYTF. CDR3 nucleotides: TGCGCCAGCAGCTCGCCGACAGGGGGCCCTTCTAACTATGGCTACACCTTC.

Turning to this clone: Compared with germline, one end of the junction differs, possibly owing to a read error. The chain recombines TRBV6-5 with TRBJ2-1; no firm D call. Germline V CDR1 and CDR2: MNHEY, SVGAGI. The CDR3 has 13 amino acids. The CDR3 reads CASSPSIGQYSIF. The CDR3 DNA sequence: TGTGCCAGCAGCCCCAGTATAGGCCAGTACAGTATCTTC.

J is TRBJ1-1 and V is TRBV7-8; 8 bases align to TRBD1. This CDR3 has 15 residues. The V segment lost 3 bases and the J segment 1 base; nucleotides outside the gene matches: 4. CDR1 and CDR2 from the germline V gene are SGHVS and FQNEAQ. CDR3 residues: CASSFGQGGNTEAFF. The CDR3 coding sequence is TGTGCCAGCAGCTTCGGACAGGGAGGGAACACTGAAGCTTTCTTT. Full variable domain (remainder filled in from reference TRBV7-8 and TRBJ1-1): GAGVSQSPRYKVAKRGQDVALRCDPISGHVSLFWYQQALGQGPEFLTYFQNEAQLDKSGLPSDRFFAERPEGSVSTLKIQRTQQEDSAVYLCASSFGQGGNTEAFFGQGTRLTVV.

The V gene is TRBV6-5, the J gene TRBJ2-7, with 10 positions matching TRBD1. Germline loops: CDR1 MNHEY, CDR2 SVGAGI. CDR3 size: 14 residues. The junction had 5 bases not matched to a gene; V was cut back by 0 bases and J by 9 bases. The CDR3 spells CASSYSRDRGTQYF. The CDR3 nucleotides read TGTGCCAGCAGTTACTCGAGGGACAGGGGCACGCAGTACTTC.

The chain is built from TRBV11-2 and TRBJ2-5, with 9 bases fitting TRBD2. The CDR3 length is 15 residues. Per germline, CDR1 SGHAT and CDR2 FQNNGV. V lost 1 base, J lost 5 bases, and 5 bases stayed unmatched. This chain's CDR3 is CASSLGVSGGETQYF. CDR3 sequence (DNA): TGTGCCAGCAGCTTAGGTGTTAGCGGGGGTGAGACCCAGTACTTC.

This sequence joins TRBV5-1 and TRBJ1-4, with TRBD1 identical over 9 bases. Germline CDR1 SGHRS, CDR2 YFSETQ. The CDR3 runs 16 residues. V lost 3 bases, J lost 8 bases, and 11 bases stayed unmatched. CDR3 sequence reads: CASSSVTGGAGEKLFF. CDR3 nucleotide sequence: TGCGCCAGCAGCTCGGTCACAGGGGGCGCGGGGGAAAAACTGTTTTTT.

The rearrangement uses TRBV19 and TRBJ1-5; 7 nucleotides match TRBD1. Germline V lookup: CDR1 LNHDA, CDR2 SQIVND (reference sequence). The CDR3 sequence is 17 residues long. After removal of 5 bases from V and 1 base from J, the junction contained 11 bases not matched to a gene. The CDR3 protein is CASSHLTGIGSNQPQHF. For the CDR3, the DNA is TGTGCCAGTAGTCATCTGACAGGGATCGGGAGCAATCAGCCCCAGCATTTT.

The chain uses TRBV6-6 and TRBJ1-5; D not certain. This CDR3 has 15 amino acids. The germline CDR1 and CDR2 sequences are MNHNY and SVGAGI (reference sequence). Trimming shortened V by 2 bases and J by 0 bases, and 8 bases separated the two germline ends. The chain's CDR3 is CASSYEEGSNQPQHF. The CDR3 DNA follows: TGTGCCAGCAGTTACGAGGAAGGTAGCAATCAGCCCCAGCATTTT.

The chain links TRBV19 to TRBJ2-2, with D possibly TRBD2 on 6 matching bases. V gave up 3 bases and J gave up 0 bases, with 8 bases separating them. The CDR3 totals 15 residues. The V gene's germline CDR1 is LNHDA and CDR2 SQIVND (reference sequence). The chain's CDR3 is CASSMIAANTGELFF. DNA of the CDR3: TGTGCCAGTAGTATGATAGCGGCGAACACCGGGGAGCTGTTTTTT.

This sequence joins TRBV28 and TRBJ2-7; TRBD1 or TRBD2 may be the D gene (5 bases each). Per germline, CDR1 MDHEN and CDR2 SYDVKM. Trimming removed 8 bases at V and 2 bases at J, with 10 bases between. The CDR3 has 12 amino acids. DNA for the CDR3: TGTGCCAGCCGTGGGGGTCCCTACGAGCAGTACTTC. It specifies CASRGGPYEQYF.